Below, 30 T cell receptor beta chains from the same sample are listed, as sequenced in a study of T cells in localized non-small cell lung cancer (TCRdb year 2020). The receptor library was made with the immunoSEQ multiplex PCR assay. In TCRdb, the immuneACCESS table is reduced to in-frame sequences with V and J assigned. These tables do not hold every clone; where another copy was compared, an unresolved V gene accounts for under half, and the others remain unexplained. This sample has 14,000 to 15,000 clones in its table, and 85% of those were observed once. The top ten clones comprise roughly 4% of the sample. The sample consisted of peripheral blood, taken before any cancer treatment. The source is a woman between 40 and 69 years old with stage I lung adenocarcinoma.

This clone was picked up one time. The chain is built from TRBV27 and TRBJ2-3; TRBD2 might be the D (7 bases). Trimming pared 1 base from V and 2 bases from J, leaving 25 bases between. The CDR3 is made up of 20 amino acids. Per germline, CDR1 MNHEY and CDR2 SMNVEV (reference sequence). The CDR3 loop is CASSLWGGMAPGQITDTQYF. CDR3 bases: TGTGCCAGCAGTTTATGGGGGGGTATGGCACCGGGACAAATCACAGATACGCAGTATTTT.

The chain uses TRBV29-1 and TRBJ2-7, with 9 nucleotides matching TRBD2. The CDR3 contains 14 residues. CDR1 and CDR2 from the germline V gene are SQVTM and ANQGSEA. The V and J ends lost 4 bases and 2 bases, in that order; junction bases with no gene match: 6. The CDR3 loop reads CSVVGLAGTYEQYF. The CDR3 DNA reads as TGCAGCGTTGTTGGTCTAGCGGGGACCTACGAGCAGTACTTC.

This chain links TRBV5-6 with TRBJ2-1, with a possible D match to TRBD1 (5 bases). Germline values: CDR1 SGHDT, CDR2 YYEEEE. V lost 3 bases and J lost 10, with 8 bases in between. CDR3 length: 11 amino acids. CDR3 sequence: CASSYQGEQFF. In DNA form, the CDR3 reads TGTGCCAGCAGCTATCAGGGAGAGCAGTTCTTC.

The chain's CDR3 is CASSSVGGNTEAFF. The CDR3, as DNA: TGTGCCAGCAGTTCTGTCGGGGGGAACACTGAAGCTTTCTTT. This sequence joins TRBV2 and TRBJ1-1; TRBD1 is a possible D gene (5 bases). Trimming left V 5 bases short and J 1 base short, with 11 bases between. The germline V gene encodes CDR1 SNHLY and CDR2 FYNNEI. The CDR3 has 14 amino acids.

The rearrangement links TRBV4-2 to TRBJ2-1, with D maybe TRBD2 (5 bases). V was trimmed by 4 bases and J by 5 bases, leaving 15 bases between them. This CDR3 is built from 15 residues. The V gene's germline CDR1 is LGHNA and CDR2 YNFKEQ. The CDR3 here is CASSLDFSFDNEQFF. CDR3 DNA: TGTGCCAGCAGCCTGGACTTTAGTTTTGACAATGAGCAGTTCTTC.

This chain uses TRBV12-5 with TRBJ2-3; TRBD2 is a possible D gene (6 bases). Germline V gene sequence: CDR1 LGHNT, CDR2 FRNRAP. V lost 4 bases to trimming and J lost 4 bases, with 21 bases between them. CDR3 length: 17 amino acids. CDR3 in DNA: TGTGCTAGTGGTTCTGGACCCCGGGGGATCTCCCCAGATACGCAGTATTTT. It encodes CASGSGPRGISPDTQYF.

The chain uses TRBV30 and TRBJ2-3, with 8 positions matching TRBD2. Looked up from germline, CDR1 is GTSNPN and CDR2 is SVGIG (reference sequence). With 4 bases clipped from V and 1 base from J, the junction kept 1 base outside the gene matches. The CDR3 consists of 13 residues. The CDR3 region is CAWTGLGTDTQYF. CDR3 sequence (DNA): TGTGCCTGGACGGGACTAGGCACAGATACGCAGTATTTT.

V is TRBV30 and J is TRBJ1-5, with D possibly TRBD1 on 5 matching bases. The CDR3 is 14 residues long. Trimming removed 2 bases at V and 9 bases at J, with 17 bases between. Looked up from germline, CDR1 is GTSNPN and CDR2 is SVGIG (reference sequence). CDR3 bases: TGTGCCTGGAGTAGGGATCGGGAGGGGAGGCCCCAGCATTTT. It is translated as CAWSRDREGRPQHF.

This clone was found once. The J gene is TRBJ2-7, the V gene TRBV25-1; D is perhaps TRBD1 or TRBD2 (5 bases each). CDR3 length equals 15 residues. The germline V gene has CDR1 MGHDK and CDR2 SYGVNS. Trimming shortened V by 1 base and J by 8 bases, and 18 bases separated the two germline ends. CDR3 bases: TGTGCCAGCAGTGAATTGTGGACACCCGGAGGAAAGCAGTACTTC. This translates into CASSELWTPGGKQYF.

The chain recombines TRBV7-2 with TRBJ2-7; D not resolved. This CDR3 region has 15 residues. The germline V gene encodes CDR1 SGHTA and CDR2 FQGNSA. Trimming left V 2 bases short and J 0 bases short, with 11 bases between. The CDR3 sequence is CASSLTDTSSYEQYF. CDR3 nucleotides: TGTGCCAGCAGCTTAACGGATACGAGCTCCTACGAGCAGTACTTC. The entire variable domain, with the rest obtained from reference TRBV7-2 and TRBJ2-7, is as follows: GAGVSQSPSNKVTEKGKDVELRCDPISGHTALYWYRQSLGQGLEFLIYFQGNSAPDKSGLPSDRFSAERTGGSVSTLTIQRTQQEDSAVYLCASSLTDTSSYEQYFGPGTRLTVT.

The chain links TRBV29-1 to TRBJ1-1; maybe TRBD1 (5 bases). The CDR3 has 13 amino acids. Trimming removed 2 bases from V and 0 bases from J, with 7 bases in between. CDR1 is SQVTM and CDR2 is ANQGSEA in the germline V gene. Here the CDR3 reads CSVEQGMNTEAFF. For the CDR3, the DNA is TGCAGCGTTGAACAGGGAATGAACACTGAAGCTTTCTTT.

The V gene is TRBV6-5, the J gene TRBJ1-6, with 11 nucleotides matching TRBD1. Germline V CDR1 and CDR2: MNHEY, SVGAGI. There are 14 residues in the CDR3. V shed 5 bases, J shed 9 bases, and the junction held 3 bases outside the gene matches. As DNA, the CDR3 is TGTGCCAGCAGTCGGGACAGGGGGTTTTCACCCCTCCACTTT. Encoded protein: CASSRDRGFSPLHF.

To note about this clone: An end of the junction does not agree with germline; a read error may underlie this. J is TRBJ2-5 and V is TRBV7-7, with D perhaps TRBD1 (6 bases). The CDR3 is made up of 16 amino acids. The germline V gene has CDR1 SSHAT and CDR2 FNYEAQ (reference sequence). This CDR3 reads CASSQGRTVRQETQYF. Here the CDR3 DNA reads TGTGCTAGCAGCCAAGGTCGGACAGTTAGGCAAGAGACCCAGTACTTC.

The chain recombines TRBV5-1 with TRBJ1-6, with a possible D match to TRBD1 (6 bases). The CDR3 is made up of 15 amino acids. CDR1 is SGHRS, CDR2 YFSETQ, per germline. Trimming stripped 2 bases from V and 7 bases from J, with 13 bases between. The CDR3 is CASSLAGAENSPLHF. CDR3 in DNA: TGCGCCAGCAGCTTAGCAGGGGCAGAGAATTCACCCCTCCACTTT. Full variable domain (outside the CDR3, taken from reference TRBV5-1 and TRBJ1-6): KAGVTQTPRYLIKTRGQQVTLSCSPISGHRSVSWYQQTPGQGLQFLFEYFSETQRNKGNFPGRFSGRQFSNSRSEMNVSTLELGDSALYLCASSLAGAENSPLHFGNGTRLTVT.

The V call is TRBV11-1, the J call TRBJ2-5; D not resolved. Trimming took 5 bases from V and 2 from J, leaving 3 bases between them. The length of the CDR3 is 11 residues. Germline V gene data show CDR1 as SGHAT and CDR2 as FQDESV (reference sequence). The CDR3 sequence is CASSTQETQYF. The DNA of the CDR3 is TGTGCCAGCAGCACTCAAGAGACCCAGTACTTC.

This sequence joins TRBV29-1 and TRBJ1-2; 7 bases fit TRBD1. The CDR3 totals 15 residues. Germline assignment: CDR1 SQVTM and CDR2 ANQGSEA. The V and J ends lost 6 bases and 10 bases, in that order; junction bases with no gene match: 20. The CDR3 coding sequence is TGCAGCGTCTCCGGGACAGCGTTTCCAGTTTCAAACTACACCTTC. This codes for CSVSGTAFPVSNYTF. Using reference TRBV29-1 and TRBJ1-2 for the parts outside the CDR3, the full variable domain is SAVISQKPSRDICQRGTSLTIQCQVDSQVTMMFWYRQQPGQSLTLIATANQGSEATYESGFVIDKFPISRPNLTFSTLTVSNMSPEDSSIYLCSVSGTAFPVSNYTFGSGTRLTVV.

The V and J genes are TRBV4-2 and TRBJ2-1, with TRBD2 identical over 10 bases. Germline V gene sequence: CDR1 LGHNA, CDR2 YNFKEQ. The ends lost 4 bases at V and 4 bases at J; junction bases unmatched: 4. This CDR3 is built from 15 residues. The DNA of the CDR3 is TGTGCCAGCAGCCCTCTAGCGGGGGAGTACAATGAGCAGTTCTTC. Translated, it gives CASSPLAGEYNEQFF.

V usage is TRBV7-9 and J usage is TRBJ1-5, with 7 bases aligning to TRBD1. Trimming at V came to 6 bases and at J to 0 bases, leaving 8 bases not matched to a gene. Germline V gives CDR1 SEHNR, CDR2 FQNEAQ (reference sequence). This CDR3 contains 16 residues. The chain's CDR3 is CASSGGPGGSNQPQHF. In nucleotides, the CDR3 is TGTGCCAGCAGTGGCGGGCCAGGGGGTAGCAATCAGCCCCAGCATTTT.

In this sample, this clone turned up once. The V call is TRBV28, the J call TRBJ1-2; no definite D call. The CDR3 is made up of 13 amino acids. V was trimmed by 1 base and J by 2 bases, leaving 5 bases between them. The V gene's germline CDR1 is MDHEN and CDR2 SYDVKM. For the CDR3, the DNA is TGTGCCAGCAGTTTATACGAAAACTATGGCTACACCTTC. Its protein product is CASSLYENYGYTF.

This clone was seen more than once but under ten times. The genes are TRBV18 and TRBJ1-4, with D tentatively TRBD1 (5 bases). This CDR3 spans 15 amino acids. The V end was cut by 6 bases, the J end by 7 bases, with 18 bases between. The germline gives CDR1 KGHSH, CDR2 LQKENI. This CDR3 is CASSLDRLSSEKLFF. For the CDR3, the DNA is TGTGCCAGCTCTCTAGACAGACTATCAAGTGAAAAACTGTTTTTT.

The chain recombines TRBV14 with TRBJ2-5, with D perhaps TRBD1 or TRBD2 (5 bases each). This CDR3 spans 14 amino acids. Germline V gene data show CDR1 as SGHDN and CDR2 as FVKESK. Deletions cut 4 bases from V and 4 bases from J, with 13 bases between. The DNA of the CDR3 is TGTGCCAGCAGCCCGGGGCAGCAGTTAGAGACCCAGTACTTC. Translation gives CASSPGQQLETQYF.

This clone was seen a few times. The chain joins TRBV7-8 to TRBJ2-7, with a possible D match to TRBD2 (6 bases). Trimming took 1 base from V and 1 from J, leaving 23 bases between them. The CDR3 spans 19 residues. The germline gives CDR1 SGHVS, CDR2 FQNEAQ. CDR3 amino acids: CASSLGLVGPTGLSYEQYF. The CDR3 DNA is TGTGCCAGCAGCTTAGGGCTTGTAGGACCTACAGGACTATCCTACGAGCAGTACTTC.

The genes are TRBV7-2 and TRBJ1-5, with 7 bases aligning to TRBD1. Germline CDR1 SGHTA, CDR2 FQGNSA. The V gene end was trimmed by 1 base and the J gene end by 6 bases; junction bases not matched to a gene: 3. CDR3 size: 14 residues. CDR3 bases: TGTGCCAGCAGCTTAGAACAGGGGAGTCAGCCCCAGCATTTT. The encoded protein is CASSLEQGSQPQHF.

The CDR3, as DNA: TGCGCCAGCAGCTTGAACAGTGGGGACGCCTACGAGCAGTACTTC. This translates into CASSLNSGDAYEQYF. The chain links TRBV5-1 to TRBJ2-7; the D gene could be TRBD1 or TRBD2 (5 bases each). Germline V CDR1 and CDR2: SGHRS, YFSETQ. V gave up 1 base and J gave up 2 bases, with 13 bases separating them. The CDR3 is made up of 15 amino acids. Supplemented by reference TRBV5-1 and TRBJ2-7, the full variable domain reads KAGVTQTPRYLIKTRGQQVTLSCSPISGHRSVSWYQQTPGQGLQFLFEYFSETQRNKGNFPGRFSGRQFSNSRSEMNVSTLELGDSALYLCASSLNSGDAYEQYFGPGTRLTVT.

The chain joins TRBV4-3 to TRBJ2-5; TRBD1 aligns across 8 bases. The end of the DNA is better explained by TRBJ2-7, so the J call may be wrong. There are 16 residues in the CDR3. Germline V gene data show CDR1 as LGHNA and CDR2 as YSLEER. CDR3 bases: TGCGCCAGCAGCCAAGATATATCCAGGGGGCAGCACGAGCAGTACTTC. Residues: CASSQDISRGQHEQYF.

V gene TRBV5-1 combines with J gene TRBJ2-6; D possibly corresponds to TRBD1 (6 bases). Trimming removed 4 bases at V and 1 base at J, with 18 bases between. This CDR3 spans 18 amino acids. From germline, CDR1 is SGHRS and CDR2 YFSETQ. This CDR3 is CASSGGQLKLSGANVLTF. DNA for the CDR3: TGCGCCAGCAGCGGAGGACAGTTGAAACTATCTGGGGCCAACGTCCTGACTTTC.

This CDR3 is CAISDPVLADTDTQYF. DNA of the CDR3: TGTGCCATCAGTGACCCCGTACTAGCGGACACAGATACGCAGTATTTT. The V gene is TRBV10-3, the J gene TRBJ2-3; 8 positions match TRBD2. Germline lookup yields CDR1 ENHRY and CDR2 SYGVKD. The junction had 7 bases not matched to a gene; V was cut back by 3 bases and J by 2 bases. The length of the CDR3 is 16 residues.

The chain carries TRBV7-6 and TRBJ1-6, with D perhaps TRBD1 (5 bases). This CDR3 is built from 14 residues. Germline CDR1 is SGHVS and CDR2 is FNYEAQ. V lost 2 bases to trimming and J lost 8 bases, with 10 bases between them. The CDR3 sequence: CASSLTGGDSPLHF. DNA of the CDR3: TGTGCCAGCAGCTTAACTGGGGGTGATTCACCCCTCCACTTT.

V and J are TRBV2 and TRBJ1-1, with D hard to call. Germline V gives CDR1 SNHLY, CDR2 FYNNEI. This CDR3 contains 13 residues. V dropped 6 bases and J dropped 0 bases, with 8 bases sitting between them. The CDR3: CASSSRMNTEAFF. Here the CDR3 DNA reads TGTGCCAGCAGCTCTAGGATGAACACTGAAGCTTTCTTT.

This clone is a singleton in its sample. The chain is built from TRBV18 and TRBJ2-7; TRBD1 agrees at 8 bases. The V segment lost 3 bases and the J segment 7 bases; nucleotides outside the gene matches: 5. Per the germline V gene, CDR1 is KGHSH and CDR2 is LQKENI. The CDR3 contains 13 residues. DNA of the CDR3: TGTGCCAGCTCACCTACAGGGGGTTGGGAGCAGTACTTC. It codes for CASSPTGGWEQYF.